These 30 T cell receptor beta chains were all obtained from the same sample, sequenced in a study of shared clonotypes between healthy human individuals. Clones were read by immunoSEQ multiplex PCR, and TCRdb kept only the in-frame ones, dropping some. This sample has some 1,600,000 clones, with roughly 98% found just once. The sequenced sample consisted of naive CD4+ T cells sorted from blood. Subset noted: CD45RA+ positively selected. These receptors were collected from a young man in good health.

The rearrangement joins TRBV7-2 to TRBJ2-1; D is undetermined. The CDR3 covers 18 residues. The germline V gene has CDR1 SGHTA and CDR2 FQGNSA. V gave up 3 bases and J gave up 10 bases, with 28 bases separating them. For the CDR3, the DNA is TGTGCCAGCAGCTTCGGCCGGTTGTGGTCGGACCAACGCCAAGAGCAGTTCTTC. It yields the protein CASSFGRLWSDQRQEQFF.

This clone was seen once. V usage is TRBV2 and J usage is TRBJ2-7; D is ambiguous. V lost 2 bases and J lost 12, with 11 bases in between. CDR1 and CDR2 from the germline V gene are SNHLY and FYNNEI. The CDR3 spans 11 residues. The DNA of the CDR3 is TGTGCCAGCAGTGAATCCTTGGTATTGTACTTC. Translation: CASSESLVLYF.

This clone was observed a single time. The rearrangement joins TRBV10-1 to TRBJ2-1; possibly TRBD1 for D (6 bases). This CDR3 has 15 amino acids. Germline V CDR1 and CDR2: WNHNN, SYGVQD (reference sequence). V was clipped by 4 bases and J by 1 base, with 11 bases between them. The CDR3 nucleotides are TGCGCCAGCAGTGCTCAGGGGCTTTCCTACAATGAGCAGTTCTTC. This codes for CASSAQGLSYNEQFF.

As regards this clone: The sample has other DNA sequences that encode this CDR3 too. J is TRBJ2-5 and V is TRBV5-1; no clear D gene. Germline CDR1 reads SGHRS; CDR2 reads YFSETQ. V lost 0 bases, J lost 5 bases, and 5 bases lay in between. The CDR3 is 12 amino acids. The CDR3 region has the DNA TGCGCCAGCAGCTTGGATCCGGAGACCCAGTACTTC. Its protein is CASSLDPETQYF.

The V and J genes are TRBV5-1 and TRBJ2-7; perhaps TRBD1 as D (6 bases). The CDR3 contains 15 residues. The V gene lost 1 base and the J gene lost 3 bases, with 14 bases spanning the gap. Germline CDR1 SGHRS, CDR2 YFSETQ. This chain's CDR3 is CASSLLSGDGYEQYF. The CDR3 coding sequence is TGCGCCAGCAGCTTGTTGTCAGGGGATGGCTACGAGCAGTACTTC.

The V gene is TRBV11-2, the J gene TRBJ1-2; D is possibly TRBD1 (5 bases). The CDR3 totals 17 residues. Germline V CDR1 and CDR2: SGHAT, FQNNGV. The V gene lost 0 bases and the J gene lost 8 bases, with 22 bases spanning the gap. CDR3 region: CASSLDAVERPGLGYTF. The CDR3 nucleotides are TGTGCCAGCAGCTTAGATGCGGTCGAACGCCCGGGGCTCGGCTACACCTTC.

This clone was picked up one time. This sequence joins TRBV27 and TRBJ1-5, with no clear D. Deletions cut 6 bases from V and 12 bases from J, with 3 bases between. The CDR3 is 8 residues long. Germline lookup yields CDR1 MNHEY and CDR2 SMNVEV (reference sequence). The CDR3: CASRLQHF. As DNA, the CDR3 is TGTGCCAGCAGACTCCAGCATTTT.

The CDR3 loop reads CASSFSPDWAYNEQFF. The CDR3 nucleotides are TGTGCCAGCAGTTTCTCTCCAGACTGGGCCTACAATGAGCAGTTCTTC. The chain uses TRBV28 and TRBJ2-1; no clear D gene. CDR1 is MDHEN and CDR2 is SYDVKM in the germline V gene. The CDR3 sequence is 16 residues long. V was shortened by 3 bases and J by 2 bases, with 14 bases between the two germline ends.

The chain joins TRBV15 to TRBJ1-2; D unresolved. The germline V and J ends were trimmed by 0 bases and 8 bases, with 16 bases remaining between them. Per the germline V gene, CDR1 is LNHNV and CDR2 is YYDKDF (reference sequence). The CDR3 covers 15 residues. Here the CDR3 DNA reads TGTGCCACCAGCAGAGACGGCTCCCCGAAGTCAGGCTACACCTTC. As protein: CATSRDGSPKSGYTF.

The CDR3 here is CASSSLKWNSNGYTF. CDR3 DNA: TGTGCCAGCAGCTCTCTAAAGTGGAATTCTAATGGCTACACCTTC. V gene TRBV11-2 combines with J gene TRBJ1-2; no reliable D call. V gave up 4 bases and J gave up 6 bases, with 18 bases separating them. CDR1 and CDR2 (germline): SGHAT, FQNNGV. The CDR3 contains 15 residues. The full variable domain, completed using reference TRBV11-2 and TRBJ1-2, is EAGVAQSPRYKIIEKRQSVAFWCNPISGHATLYWYQQILGQGPKLLIQFQNNGVVDDSQLPKDRFSAERLKGVDSTLKIQPAKLEDSAVYLCASSSLKWNSNGYTFGSGTRLTVV.

This chain joins TRBV29-1 and TRBJ2-3; D call uncertain. Germline CDR1 SQVTM, CDR2 ANQGSEA. Trimming took off 7 bases at V and 4 bases at J, with 12 bases between the two ends. The CDR3 has 12 amino acids. CDR3 region: CSDTQFPDTQYF. CDR3 in DNA: TGCAGCGATACTCAGTTCCCAGATACGCAGTATTTT.

V is TRBV18 and J is TRBJ2-5; D perhaps matches TRBD1 (6 bases). Germline lookup yields CDR1 KGHSH and CDR2 LQKENI. The CDR3 has 13 amino acids. Between the trimmed V and J ends, which lost 5 bases and 1 base, there was a span of 8 bases. CDR3 loop: CASSTGIQETQYF. The CDR3 DNA reads TGTGCCAGCTCAACAGGGATCCAAGAGACCCAGTACTTC.

V and J are TRBV29-1 and TRBJ2-7, with TRBD1 matching 11 bases. This CDR3 region has 14 residues. Per the germline V gene, CDR1 is SQVTM and CDR2 is ANQGSEA. Trimming cost V 6 bases and J 3 bases; bases outside gene matches: 7. This CDR3 is CSVDAGTGGYEQYF. CDR3 sequence (DNA): TGCAGCGTAGACGCCGGGACAGGGGGCTACGAGCAGTACTTC.

The rearrangement joins TRBV5-4 to TRBJ2-5; weak D call: TRBD2 (5 bases). The CDR3 extends over 16 amino acids. V lost 5 bases and J 5 bases, leaving 22 bases between the germline ends. CDR1 and CDR2 from the germline V gene are SGHNT and YYREEE (reference sequence). The CDR3 region has the DNA TGTGCCAGCAGACGGGAAAATACCGTCCTGGGGGAGACCCAGTACTTC. Protein product: CASRRENTVLGETQYF.

J is TRBJ2-7 and V is TRBV4-3; D perhaps matches TRBD2 (6 bases). Per the germline V gene, CDR1 is LGHNA and CDR2 is YSLEER. CDR3 size: 14 residues. V dropped 3 bases and J dropped 3 bases, with 12 bases sitting between them. The CDR3 DNA reads TGCGCCAGCAGCCAGGATCAGGGACTCTACGAGCAGTACTTC. Translation gives CASSQDQGLYEQYF.

The chain has TRBV28 and TRBJ2-1, with 7 bases that match TRBD2. The CDR3 totals 12 residues. V shed 2 bases, J shed 8 bases, and the junction held 0 bases outside the gene matches. Germline CDR1 MDHEN, CDR2 SYDVKM. As DNA, the CDR3 is TGTGCCAGCAGTTTACGGGGGGATGAGCAGTTCTTC. Its translation: CASSLRGDEQFF.

The chain uses TRBV5-8 and TRBJ1-5; D remains ambiguous. Trimming cost V 0 bases and J 2 bases, with 9 bases left between them. The germline V gene has CDR1 SGHTS and CDR2 YDEGEE. The CDR3 has 15 amino acids. In DNA form, the CDR3 reads TGTGCCAGCAGCTTGGACTTGTCTGGCAATCAGCCCCAGCATTTT. Its translation: CASSLDLSGNQPQHF.

The chain recombines TRBV19 with TRBJ2-2; TRBD2 aligns across 14 bases. With 8 bases clipped from V and 4 bases from J, the junction kept 3 bases outside the gene matches. This CDR3 has 15 amino acids. CDR1 LNHDA and CDR2 SQIVND come from the germline V gene (reference sequence). The CDR3 region is CASGTSGSRTGELFF. In nucleotides, the CDR3 is TGTGCCAGTGGGACTAGCGGGAGTCGCACCGGGGAGCTGTTTTTT.

The chain uses TRBV6-5 and TRBJ1-2; the D is unclear. Trimming removed 5 bases from V and 4 bases from J, with 17 bases in between. The CDR3 totals 15 residues. Germline V lookup: CDR1 MNHEY, CDR2 SVGAGI. As DNA, the CDR3 is TGTGCCAGCAGTAAAACGGGCCTTAAGGGCTATGGCTACACCTTC. This codes for CASSKTGLKGYGYTF.

The chain carries TRBV11-2 and TRBJ2-7; 7 positions agree with TRBD1. This CDR3 is 14 amino acids long. J lost 3 bases, V lost 5 bases, and 7 bases had no gene match. The germline V gene encodes CDR1 SGHAT and CDR2 FQNNGV. DNA for the CDR3: TGTGCCAGCAGCACCGAGACAGGGAACTACGAGCAGTACTTC. Translated, it gives CASSTETGNYEQYF.

As regards this clone: Other DNA sequences from this sample encode an identical CDR3 as well. V usage is TRBV2 and J usage is TRBJ2-7, with D possibly being TRBD1 (5 bases). Per germline, CDR1 SNHLY and CDR2 FYNNEI. The CDR3 covers 12 residues. Trimming cost V 5 bases and J 4 bases, with 9 bases left between them. The CDR3 sequence is CASSTQGYEQYF. Here the CDR3 DNA reads TGTGCCAGCAGTACCCAGGGTTACGAGCAGTACTTC.

The CDR3 protein is CASSLTSGKETQYF. The CDR3 nucleotides are TGCGCCAGCAGCCTTACGTCGGGAAAGGAGACCCAGTACTTC. The chain links TRBV4-3 to TRBJ2-5, with D perhaps matching TRBD2 (5 bases). The length of the CDR3 is 14 residues. The germline V gene has CDR1 LGHNA and CDR2 YSLEER. The V and J ends lost 4 bases and 5 bases respectively, with 14 bases between them.

This chain uses TRBV5-1 with TRBJ2-1; TRBD2 matches at 12 bases. The CDR3 is 15 amino acids. Germline V gene lookup returns CDR1 SGHRS and CDR2 YFSETQ. Trimming at V came to 4 bases and at J to 8 bases, leaving 7 bases not matched to a gene. The CDR3 DNA follows: TGCGCCAGCAGCCTGGGGACTAGCGGGCGCGATGAGCAGTTCTTC. It codes for CASSLGTSGRDEQFF.

The rearrangement links TRBV18 to TRBJ2-7, with D perhaps matching TRBD2 (5 bases). Per germline, CDR1 KGHSH and CDR2 LQKENI. This CDR3 is 14 amino acids long. Trimming shortened V by 2 bases and J by 5 bases, and 13 bases separated the two germline ends. Here the CDR3 reads CASSPNPPRDEQYF. The DNA for the CDR3 is TGTGCCAGCTCACCAAACCCACCGAGGGACGAGCAGTACTTC.

The V call is TRBV18, the J call TRBJ1-2; the D gene is possibly TRBD1 (5 bases). The V and J ends lost 2 bases and 0 bases respectively, with 13 bases between them. This CDR3 spans 16 amino acids. Germline V CDR1 and CDR2: KGHSH, LQKENI. The CDR3 protein is CASSPGPGRANYGYTF. CDR3 nucleotide sequence: TGTGCCAGCTCACCAGGCCCAGGGCGGGCTAACTATGGCTACACCTTC.

The V call is TRBV5-1, the J call TRBJ2-7, with TRBD1 matching 10 bases. The ends lost 4 bases at V and 4 bases at J; junction bases unmatched: 2. This CDR3 spans 13 amino acids. In germline, CDR1 is SGHRS, CDR2 YFSETQ. The CDR3 protein is CASSKGQGYEQYF. CDR3 DNA: TGCGCCAGCAGCAAGGGACAGGGGTACGAGCAGTACTTC.

The chain couples TRBV16 to TRBJ2-5; TRBD1 matches at 9 bases. J was trimmed by 6 bases and V by 2 bases; bases with no gene match: 16. The V gene's germline CDR1 is KGHSY and CDR2 FQNENV. The CDR3 is 18 amino acids. CDR3 sequence reads: CASSQGRTGATKGKTQYF. CDR3 nucleotides: TGTGCCAGCAGCCAAGGAAGGACAGGGGCCACTAAGGGAAAGACCCAGTACTTC.

V usage is TRBV7-9 and J usage is TRBJ2-4, with D possibly matching TRBD2 (5 bases). Per the germline V gene, CDR1 is SEHNR and CDR2 is FQNEAQ (reference sequence). Trimming stripped 1 base from V and 0 bases from J, with 19 bases between. This CDR3 contains 19 residues. In nucleotides, the CDR3 is TGTGCCAGCAGCTTAGAGAGGGCTCCTGGGCCAGGAGCCAAAAACATTCAGTACTTC. Encoded protein: CASSLERAPGPGAKNIQYF.

The sample holds one count of this clone. The chain is built from TRBV7-6 and TRBJ2-7; D unresolved. Trimming cost V 1 base and J 3 bases, with 10 bases left between them. There are 14 residues in the CDR3. Germline values: CDR1 SGHVS, CDR2 FNYEAQ. The CDR3 bases are TGTGCCAGCAGCTTAGAGGATGGGCTCTACGAGCAGTACTTC. Translated, it gives CASSLEDGLYEQYF. Full variable domain (remainder filled in from reference TRBV7-6 and TRBJ2-7): GAGVSQSPRYKVTKRGQDVALRCDPISGHVSLYWYRQALGQGPEFLTYFNYEAQQDKSGLPNDRFSAERPEGSISTLTIQRTEQRDSAMYRCASSLEDGLYEQYFGPGTRLTVT.

The V call is TRBV29-1, the J call TRBJ2-7, with D unclear. CDR3 length: 11 amino acids. The ends were cut back, 3 bases at V and 5 bases at J, with 8 bases in the middle. Germline-derived CDR1 and CDR2 are SQVTM and ANQGSEA. CDR3 in amino acids: CSVDLSHEQYF. Here the CDR3 DNA reads TGCAGCGTTGATTTGAGCCACGAGCAGTACTTC.